This TCR beta chain was documented in a study of T cells of healthy individuals. TCRdb re-called the 5' RACE reads with MiXCR, one entry per CDR3 protein. Seen here are roughly 76,000 distinct CDR3 sequences, around 5.1% observed once, and the top ten hold 7.5% to 8%. V gave up 8 bases and J gave up 4 bases, with 11 bases separating them. CDR3 length: 12 amino acids. This clonotype was picked up a small number of times. This rearrangement joins TRBV12-3 or TRBV12-4 to TRBJ2-5; D may match TRBD1 or TRBD2 (6 bases each). The clonotype originates from a female donor in good health. The CDR3 DNA is TGTGCCAGCCGCTGGGGGGCAGAGACCCAGTACTTC. It codes for CASRWGAETQYF.